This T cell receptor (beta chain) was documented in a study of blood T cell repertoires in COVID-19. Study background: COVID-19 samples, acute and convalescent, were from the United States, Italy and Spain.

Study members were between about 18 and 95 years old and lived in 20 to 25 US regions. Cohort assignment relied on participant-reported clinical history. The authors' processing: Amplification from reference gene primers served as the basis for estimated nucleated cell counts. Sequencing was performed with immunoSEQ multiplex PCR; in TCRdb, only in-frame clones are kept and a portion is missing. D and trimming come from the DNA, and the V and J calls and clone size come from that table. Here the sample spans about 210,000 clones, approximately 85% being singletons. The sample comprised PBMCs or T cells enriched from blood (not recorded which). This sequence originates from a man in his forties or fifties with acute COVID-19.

CDR3 sequence: CASSTATGYNEKLFF. The CDR3, as DNA: TGTGCCAGCAGTACCGCCACAGGGTATAATGAAAAACTGTTTTTT. This chain joins TRBV28 and TRBJ1-4, with D possibly TRBD1 on 6 matching bases. Germline CDR1 and CDR2: MDHEN and SYDVKM. V lost 5 bases to trimming and J lost 4 bases, with 14 bases between them. CDR3 size: 15 residues.